This TCR beta chain was captured by sequencing in a study of T cells in Graves' hyperthyroidism and ophthalmopathy. As for the study in general: It was at initial diagnosis, before any treatment, that peripheral blood was collected. Study conclusions and caveats: Stable hyperthyroidism was separated from ophthalmopathy by a model based on 13 V-J features. The model's output predicted ophthalmopathy at a median of 6.5 months prior to onset.

There are many counts of this clonotype. Its antigen remains unknown. Fresh peripheral blood, 10 ml, yielded the PBMCs. Using RNA transcripts as the source, TCR beta CDR3 regions were amplified. In the first-round RT-PCR of the TCR CDR3, the HTBI primer set was used. One entry per CDR3 protein results from TCRdb running MiXCR on the multiplex PCR reads. This sample carries fewer than 400,000 distinct CDR3 sequences, about 15% of them seen once, and the ten largest clones take roughly a quarter. This clonotype originated in a woman aged 18-30 years with Graves' hyperthyroidism that later progressed to Graves' ophthalmopathy. Material: blood.

CDR3 sequence: CASRDGASNTGELFF. CDR3 in DNA: TGTGCCAGCAGGGACGGGGCCTCGAACACCGGGGAGCTGTTTTTT. V gene TRBV2 combines with J gene TRBJ2-2, with D perhaps being TRBD1 or TRBD2 (5 bases each). The CDR3 loop spans 15 amino acids. The V gene's germline CDR1 is SNHLY and CDR2 FYNNEI. V lost 6 bases, J lost 0 bases, and 11 bases lay in between.